The sample holds a few counts of the clone carrying this TCR beta chain. Its antigen is still unknown. This specimen belongs to a study of beta chain features in type 1 diabetes. The overall study: Cell yields, gender and age were similar in healthy donors and patients. Sorted cells, approximately 110,000,000 in number, were examined across all samples.

Sorting of CD4+ naive, central memory, regulatory and stem cell-like memory cells was performed via CD45RO/CCR7/CD25/CD127/CD95/CD27. Broader study findings: The study left unresolved whether HLA type influences TCRB rearrangement.

Since all of the isolated RNA was reverse transcribed, expressed TCRB transcripts were what got sequenced. Here immunoSEQ multiplex PCR was the method, and the copy in TCRdb shows in-frame clones only, minus some. This repertoire shows 350,000 to 450,000 clones, approximately 16% found once; its top ten account for more than 0.015%. The sample was naive CD4+ T cells from blood. The sequence was obtained from a woman between 18 and 30 years old in good health.

This chain's CDR3 is CASTKDGGLTENQPQHF. For the CDR3, the DNA is TGTGCCAGCACCAAAGATGGGGGCCTGACTGAGAATCAGCCCCAGCATTTT. V and J are TRBV7-9 and TRBJ1-5; TRBD1 might be the D (6 bases). The V end lost 7 bases, the J end lost 4 bases, and 23 bases lay between the germline ends. This CDR3 has 17 residues. In germline, CDR1 is SEHNR, CDR2 FQNEAQ (reference sequence). The full variable domain, in which reference TRBV7-9 and TRBJ1-5 provide the parts outside the CDR3, is DTGVSQNPRHKITKRGQNVTFRCDPISEHNRLYWYRQTLGQGPEFLTYFQNEAQLEKSRLLSDRFSAERPKGSFSTLEIQRTEQGDSAMYLCASTKDGGLTENQPQHFGDGTRLSIL.